A selection of T cell receptor beta chains follows, all from one sample in a study of cytomegalovirus exposure and HLA in healthy donors. Sequenced by immunoSEQ multiplex PCR; TCRdb stores in-frame clones only, minus some. The sample shows about 230,000 clones, approximately 84% of them seen only once. Input material: PBMCs. Every receptor here comes from a girl aged 2 to 10 in good health and CMV-seronegative. Both conserved end residues are part of each CDR3. The D gene is left open where the match is weak.

TRBJ2-3 TRBD2 TRBV5-1 CASSFHSGSSTDTQYF
TRBJ1-2 - TRBV30 CAWTQAGGYGYTF
TRBJ1-1 - TRBV10-2 CASSEPGKLQGEAFF
TRBJ1-5 - TRBV18 CASSPWGGNQPQHF
TRBJ2-7 - TRBV30 CAGGTASYEQYF
TRBJ2-7 - TRBV27 CASSFNSLPYEQYF
TRBJ2-1 TRBD2 TRBV9 CASSPTSVTSGNEQFF
TRBJ2-1 TRBD2 TRBV5-1 CASRRTSGYNEQFF
TRBJ2-1 TRBD2 TRBV7-9 CASSLGGLAGVEQFF
TRBJ2-7 - TRBV6-1 CASRTVSYEQYF
TRBJ1-5 - TRBV6-4 CASRSPYSQPQHF
TRBJ2-5 TRBD2 TRBV5-8 CASSPGAGGYQETQYF
TRBJ2-3 - TRBV11-2 CASSSAGNTQYF
TRBJ2-1 - TRBV12-5 CASGNNEQFF
TRBJ1-3 - TRBV10-2 CASSPALRGIPGNTIYF
TRBJ2-7 TRBD2 TRBV11-2 CASSLGTSGSEQYF
TRBJ2-2 - TRBV19 CASSTLGGHLTGELFF
TRBJ2-5 TRBD2 TRBV6-1 CASSWTSGRETQYF
TRBJ2-7 TRBD2 TRBV9 CASSPTTSGGYEQYF
TRBJ2-1 TRBD2 TRBV5-3 CARRCTGTSGIRRSYNEQFF
TRBJ2-1 - TRBV7-3 CASSLSGQNNEQFF
TRBJ2-5 TRBD2 TRBV19 CASSIGLAGVQETQYF
TRBJ2-7 TRBD1 TRBV7-9 CASSFGTGGLYEQYF
TRBJ1-1 TRBD1 TRBV6-6 CASSRQGDTEAFF
TRBJ2-7 TRBD1 TRBV11-1 CATRRGPSYEQYF
TRBJ2-1 TRBD1 TRBV5-1 CASRGQGASYNEQFF